This T cell receptor (beta chain) was recorded in a study of blood T cell repertoires in COVID-19 (dated by TCRdb to between 2020 and 2021). Background on the whole study: The collaborator samples originated in the United States, Italy and Spain and spanned the acute and convalescent phases of COVID-19. The samples were drawn from the first 160 participants of the ongoing ImmuneRACE study and from 1,200 or so subjects provided by 6 global collaborators. Where available, HLA class I and class II types were taken from metadata supplied by the sample provider and were not determined by assay-based typing. The dataset comprised deeply sampled blood TCRbeta repertoires from subjects exposed to, actively infected with, or recovered from COVID-19. The prospective study material was composed of cDNA or gDNA derived from T cells, B-cell-depleted T cells, or PBMCs. The repertoires were made available in a free public database intended to serve as a resource for research on the immune response to SARS-CoV-2. A de-identified subject ID, COVID-19 status, age in years and sex were almost always included in the sample metadata.

The CDR3 sequence holds 15 residues, the cysteine and phenylalanine included. Here the CDR3 DNA is all that survives: 45 bases in frame from base 1. Results the study describes overall, beyond this receptor: Clinical and demographic metadata were provided uncurated, with the amount varying by source and participant.

Participants in the prospective study were aged roughly 18 to 100 years, lived in 20 to 25 United States geographic areas, and enrolled through a virtual design. To assign participants to cohorts, the prospective study relied on clinical history that participants themselves reported in a screening survey and a study questionnaire. Recovered participants in ImmuneRACE Cohort 3 were defined by two consecutive negative NP/OP PCR tests, clearance by a healthcare professional, or resolution of symptoms. Mobile phlebotomists in the prospective study collected whole blood, serum and a nasopharyngeal or oropharyngeal swab from every participant. Additional blood draws and questionnaires over an approximately 2-month period could optionally be provided by prospective study participants. Blood samples from the prospective study were shipped frozen or at room temperature prior to DNA extraction. TCRbeta CDR3 regions were amplified from genomic DNA using the immunoSEQ Assay, a bias-controlled multiplex PCR. Under the source paper's analysis protocol: Within the assay, amplification of reference gene primers was used to estimate how many nucleated cells each sample contained. Sequence reads were collapsed and filtered to measure the absolute abundance of every unique TCRbeta CDR3 rearrangement. For each sample, productive Simpson clonality was calculated by taking the square root of Simpson's diversity index across productive rearrangements. What TCRdb holds here is the immuneACCESS table cut down to in-frame rearrangements. Part of the clones is not present; checked against another copy, under half of the missing clones reflect an unresolved V gene, and the others are unexplained. D and trimming come from the DNA, and the V and J calls and clone size come from that table. The sample table records roughly 160,000 clones; over 75% of these occur just once. Of the sample, more than 6.5% is held by the ten largest clones.

Details on this clone: Its antigen is unknown. Nothing much larger sits one base from this clone, and base qualities are not available.

This receptor was taken from a woman aged 45-65 years who had recovered from COVID-19. Source material: PBMCs or T cells enriched from blood (not recorded which). In this chain, TRBV1 is recombined with TRBJ1-1. TRBV1 counts as a pseudogene. The DNA is as follows: TGCACCAGCAGCCAAGATCACCCTCCTAGGTTGGCAGCTTTCTTT. Its product reads: CTSSQDHPPRLAAFF.